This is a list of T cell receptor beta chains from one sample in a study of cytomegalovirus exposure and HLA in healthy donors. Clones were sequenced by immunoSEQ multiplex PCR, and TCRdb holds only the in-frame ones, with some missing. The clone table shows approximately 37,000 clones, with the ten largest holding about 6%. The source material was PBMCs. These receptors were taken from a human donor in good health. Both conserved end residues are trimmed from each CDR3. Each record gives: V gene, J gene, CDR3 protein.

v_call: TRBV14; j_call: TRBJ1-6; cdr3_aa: ASSQQGANSPLH
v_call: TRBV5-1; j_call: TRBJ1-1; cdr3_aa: ASKGQEDLNTEAF
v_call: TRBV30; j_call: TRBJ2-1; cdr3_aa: ALRVRPNEQF
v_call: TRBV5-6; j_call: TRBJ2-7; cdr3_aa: ASSLRDRVYEQY
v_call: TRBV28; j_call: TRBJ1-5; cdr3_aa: ASSKGGGNQPQH
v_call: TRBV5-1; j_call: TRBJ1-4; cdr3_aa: ASRGQGSEKLF
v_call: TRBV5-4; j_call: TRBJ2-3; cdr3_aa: ASSLVQSRDTQY
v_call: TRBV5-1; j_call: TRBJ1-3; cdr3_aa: ASSLANSGNTIY
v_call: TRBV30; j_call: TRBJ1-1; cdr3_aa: AWTYGAPNTEAF
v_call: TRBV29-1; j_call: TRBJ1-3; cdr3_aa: SVVGGSGNTIY
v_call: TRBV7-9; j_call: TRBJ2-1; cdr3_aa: ASSFPLAGGPDEQF
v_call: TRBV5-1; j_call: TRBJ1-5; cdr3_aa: ASSLDGGNSNQPQH
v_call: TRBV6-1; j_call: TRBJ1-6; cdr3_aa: ASSPEGGGYSPLH
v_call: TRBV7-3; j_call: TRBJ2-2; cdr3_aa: ASSPRPDTNGGELF
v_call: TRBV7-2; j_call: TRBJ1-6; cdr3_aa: ASSLRRGGGNSPLH
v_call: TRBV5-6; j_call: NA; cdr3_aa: ASSQKTTGFTYEQY
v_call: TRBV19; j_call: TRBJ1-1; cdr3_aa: ASSITDRVDTEDF
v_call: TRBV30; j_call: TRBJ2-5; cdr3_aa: AWSVEFAAGKTQY
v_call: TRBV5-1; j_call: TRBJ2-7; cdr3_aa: ASSLVPGGYEQY
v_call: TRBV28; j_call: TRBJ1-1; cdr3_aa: ASSRSGTGGASGAEAF
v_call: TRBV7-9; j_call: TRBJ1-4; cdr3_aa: ASSYDRGTNRDEKLF
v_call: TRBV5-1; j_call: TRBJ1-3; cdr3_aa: ASSFLSSQGSSGNTIY
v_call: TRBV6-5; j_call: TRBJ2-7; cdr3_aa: AGGRGPYEQY
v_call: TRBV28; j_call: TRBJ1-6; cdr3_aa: ASSLITANSPLH
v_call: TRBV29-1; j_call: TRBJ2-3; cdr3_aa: SVERDIGPDTQY
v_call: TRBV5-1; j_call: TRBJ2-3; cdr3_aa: ASSYGQGTDTQY
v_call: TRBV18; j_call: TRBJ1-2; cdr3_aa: ASSPSESYGYT
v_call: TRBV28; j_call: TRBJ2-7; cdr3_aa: ASTRAGFEQY
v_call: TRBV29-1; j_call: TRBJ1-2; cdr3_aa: SVPTGPGYT
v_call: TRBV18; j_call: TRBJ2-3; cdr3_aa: ASSKGQATDTQY
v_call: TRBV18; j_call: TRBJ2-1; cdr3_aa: ASSPEGDNEQF
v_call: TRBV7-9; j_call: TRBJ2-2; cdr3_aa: ASSLGGQNTGELF
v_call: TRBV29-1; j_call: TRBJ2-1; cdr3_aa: SVRGQGADNEQF